The text below deals with one T cell receptor beta chain. This sample was taken from a study of blood T cell repertoires in COVID-19. Study at large: Material from acute and convalescent COVID-19 was sourced from the United States, Italy and Spain.

Assay: immunoSEQ multiplex PCR; the TCRdb copy retains only in-frame clones and omits some. The data contain some 150,000 clones, roughly 89% of them seen just once; the ten biggest clones take up 3.5% to 4%. Trimming removed 2 bases from V and 5 bases from J; junction bases left unmatched: 8. The CDR3 has 16 amino acids. CDR1 is MNHEY, CDR2 SVGEGT, per germline. The J gene is TRBJ2-5, the V gene TRBV6-2 or TRBV6-3, with TRBD2 identical over 10 bases. The sample comprised peripheral blood. The origin of this receptor is a woman in her fifties or sixties who had recovered from COVID-19. DNA for the CDR3: TGTGCCAGCAGTTACCTCCTAGCGGGGGCGCGGGAGACCCAGTACTTC. Its translation: CASSYLLAGARETQYF.